This T cell receptor (beta chain) was documented in a study of T cells in Graves' hyperthyroidism and ophthalmopathy. Overall study: Peripheral blood was collected at initial diagnosis, before any treatment. Study-wide results and caveats: In the blood, most expanded thyroid clonotypes above 0.001 appeared as well.

CDR3 length: 15 amino acids. CDR1 and CDR2 (germline): DFQATT, SNEGSKA (reference sequence). The ends lost 6 bases at V and 6 bases at J; junction bases unmatched: 13. Calling Graves' hyperthyroidism stable meant ophthalmopathy did not progress within 18 months. PBMCs stemmed from more than 7.5 ml fresh peripheral blood. Using RNA transcripts as the source, TCR beta CDR3 regions were amplified. The HTBI primer set was used in a first-round RT-PCR of the TCR CDR3. TCRdb called the multiplex PCR reads again in MiXCR, with one record for every CDR3 protein. The table includes roughly 30,000 distinct CDR3 sequences, roughly 46% detected once. Many counts were recorded for this clonotype. Antigen specificity is unknown.

The rearrangement uses TRBV20-1 and TRBJ2-3; TRBD1 matches at 9 bases. The sequence came from a woman aged 25 to 39 with Graves' hyperthyroidism. Sequenced input: blood. This CDR3 reads CSAPPGTGSVDTQYF. CDR3 coding DNA: TGCAGTGCCCCGCCCGGGACAGGGAGTGTTGATACGCAGTATTTT.